The clone carrying this T cell receptor beta chain showed up just a few times. The data stem from a study of blood T cell repertoires in COVID-19. Background on the study: Spain, Italy and the United States supplied samples that represented acute and convalescent COVID-19.

The ends lost 4 bases at V and 3 bases at J; junction bases unmatched: 2. Per the germline V gene, CDR1 is SSHAT and CDR2 is FNYEAQ (reference sequence). The CDR3 consists of 13 residues. The assay was immunoSEQ multiplex PCR, and TCRdb's table has in-frame clones only and misses some. The sample records 190,000 or so clones, about 81% being singletons. The origin of this receptor is a woman over 75 with COVID-19, enrolled during active disease. The chain has TRBV7-7 and TRBJ2-5, with TRBD1 matching over 7 bases. The sample was peripheral blood. The CDR3 is CASSYGQEETQYF. CDR3 DNA sequence: TGTGCCAGCAGCTACGGACAGGAAGAGACCCAGTACTTC.